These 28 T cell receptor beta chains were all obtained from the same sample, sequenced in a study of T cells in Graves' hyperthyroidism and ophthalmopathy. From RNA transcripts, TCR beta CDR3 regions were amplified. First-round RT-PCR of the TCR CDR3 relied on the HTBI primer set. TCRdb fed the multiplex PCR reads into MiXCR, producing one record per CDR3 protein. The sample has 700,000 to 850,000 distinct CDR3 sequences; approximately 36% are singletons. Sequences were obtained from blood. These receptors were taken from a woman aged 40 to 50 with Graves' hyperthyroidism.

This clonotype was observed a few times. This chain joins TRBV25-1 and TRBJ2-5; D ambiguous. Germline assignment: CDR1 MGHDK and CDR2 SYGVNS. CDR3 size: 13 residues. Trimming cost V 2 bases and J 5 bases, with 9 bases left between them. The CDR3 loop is CASSEEQGETQYF. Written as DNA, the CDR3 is TGTGCCAGCAGTGAAGAGCAAGGGGAGACCCAGTACTTC.

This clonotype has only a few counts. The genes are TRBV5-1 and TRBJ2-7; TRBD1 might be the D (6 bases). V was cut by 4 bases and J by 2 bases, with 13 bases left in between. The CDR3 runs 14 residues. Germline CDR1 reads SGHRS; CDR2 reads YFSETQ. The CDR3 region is CASSIGQLTYEQYF. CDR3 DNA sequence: TGCGCCAGCAGCATAGGACAGCTTACCTACGAGCAGTACTTC.

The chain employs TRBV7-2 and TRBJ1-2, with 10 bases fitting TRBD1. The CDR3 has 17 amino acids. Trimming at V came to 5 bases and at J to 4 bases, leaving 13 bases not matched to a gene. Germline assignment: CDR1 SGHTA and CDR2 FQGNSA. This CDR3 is CASSRWGQGIRAYGYTF. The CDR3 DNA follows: TGTGCCAGCAGCCGGTGGGGACAGGGGATTCGGGCCTATGGCTACACCTTC.

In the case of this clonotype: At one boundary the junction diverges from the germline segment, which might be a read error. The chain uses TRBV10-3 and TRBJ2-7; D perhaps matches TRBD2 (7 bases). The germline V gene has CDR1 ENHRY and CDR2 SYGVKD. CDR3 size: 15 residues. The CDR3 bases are TGTGCCAGCAGTGATTACGGGGGGCTCTCCTACGAGCAGTACTTC. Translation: CASSDYGGLSYEQYF.

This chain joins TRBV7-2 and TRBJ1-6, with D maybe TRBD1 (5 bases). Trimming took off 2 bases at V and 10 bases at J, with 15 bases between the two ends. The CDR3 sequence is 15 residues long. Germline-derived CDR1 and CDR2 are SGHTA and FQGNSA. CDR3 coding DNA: TGTGCCAGCAGCTTACGGGGAGGGGTAGGGTCACCCCTCCACTTT. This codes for CASSLRGGVGSPLHF. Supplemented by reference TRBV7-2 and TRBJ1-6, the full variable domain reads GAGVSQSPSNKVTEKGKDVELRCDPISGHTALYWYRQSLGQGLEFLIYFQGNSAPDKSGLPSDRFSAERTGGSVSTLTIQRTQQEDSAVYLCASSLRGGVGSPLHFGNGTRLTVT.

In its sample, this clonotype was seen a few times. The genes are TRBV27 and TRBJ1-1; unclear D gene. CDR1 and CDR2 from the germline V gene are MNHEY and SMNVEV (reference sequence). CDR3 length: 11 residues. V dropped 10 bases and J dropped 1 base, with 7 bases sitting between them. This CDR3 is CATGGNTEAFF. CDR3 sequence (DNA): TGTGCCACCGGAGGGAACACTGAAGCTTTCTTT.

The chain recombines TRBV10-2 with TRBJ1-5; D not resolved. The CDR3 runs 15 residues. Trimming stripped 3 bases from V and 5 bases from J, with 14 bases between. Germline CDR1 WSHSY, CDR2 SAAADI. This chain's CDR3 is CASSDYVRFHQPQHF. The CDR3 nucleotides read TGCGCCAGCAGTGACTACGTCCGCTTCCATCAGCCCCAGCATTTT.

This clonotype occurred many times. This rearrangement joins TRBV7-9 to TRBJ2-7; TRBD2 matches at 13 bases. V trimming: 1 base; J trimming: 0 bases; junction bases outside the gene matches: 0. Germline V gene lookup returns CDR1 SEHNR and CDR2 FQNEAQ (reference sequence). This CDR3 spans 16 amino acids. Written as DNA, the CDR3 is TGTGCCAGCAGCTTAGGGACTAGCGGGAGCTCCTACGAGCAGTACTTC. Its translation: CASSLGTSGSSYEQYF.

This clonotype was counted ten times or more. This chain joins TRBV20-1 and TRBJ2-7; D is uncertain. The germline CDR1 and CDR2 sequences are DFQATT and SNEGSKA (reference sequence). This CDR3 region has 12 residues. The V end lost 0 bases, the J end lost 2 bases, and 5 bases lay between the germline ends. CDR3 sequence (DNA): TGCAGTGCTAGAGATCTGACCTACGAGCAGTACTTC. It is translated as CSARDLTYEQYF.

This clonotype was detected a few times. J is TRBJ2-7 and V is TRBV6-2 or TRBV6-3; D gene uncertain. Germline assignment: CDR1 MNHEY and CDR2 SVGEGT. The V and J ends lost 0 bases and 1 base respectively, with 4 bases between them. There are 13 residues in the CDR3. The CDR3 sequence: CASSYSRSYEQYF. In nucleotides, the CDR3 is TGTGCCAGCAGTTACTCCAGGTCCTACGAGCAGTACTTC.

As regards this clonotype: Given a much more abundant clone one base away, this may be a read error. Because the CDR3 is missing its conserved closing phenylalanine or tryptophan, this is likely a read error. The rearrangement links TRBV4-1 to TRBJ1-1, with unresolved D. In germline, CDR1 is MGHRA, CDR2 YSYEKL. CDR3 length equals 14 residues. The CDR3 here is CASSHRAGGTEAFL. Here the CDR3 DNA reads TGTGCCAGCAGCCACAGAGCAGGCGGCACTGAAGCTTTCCTT.

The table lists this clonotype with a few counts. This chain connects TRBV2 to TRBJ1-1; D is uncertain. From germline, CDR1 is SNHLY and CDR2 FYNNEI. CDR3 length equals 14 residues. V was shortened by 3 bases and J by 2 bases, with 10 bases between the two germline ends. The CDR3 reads CASSESQSNTEAFF. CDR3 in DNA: TGTGCCAGCAGTGAGTCCCAGAGCAACACTGAAGCTTTCTTT.

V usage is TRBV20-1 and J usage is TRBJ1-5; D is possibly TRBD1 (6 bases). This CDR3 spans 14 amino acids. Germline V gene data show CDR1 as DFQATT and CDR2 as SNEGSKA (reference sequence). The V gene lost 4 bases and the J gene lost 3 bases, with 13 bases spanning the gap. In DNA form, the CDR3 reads TGCAGTGCTATAGGCAGGGGATACAATCAGCCCCAGCATTTT. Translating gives CSAIGRGYNQPQHF.

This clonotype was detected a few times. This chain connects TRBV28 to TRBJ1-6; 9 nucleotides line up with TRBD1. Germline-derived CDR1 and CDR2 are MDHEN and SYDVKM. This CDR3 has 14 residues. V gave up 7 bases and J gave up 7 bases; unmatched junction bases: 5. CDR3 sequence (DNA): TGTGCCAGCACTACCGGGACAGGGAATTCACCCCTCCACTTT. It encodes CASTTGTGNSPLHF.

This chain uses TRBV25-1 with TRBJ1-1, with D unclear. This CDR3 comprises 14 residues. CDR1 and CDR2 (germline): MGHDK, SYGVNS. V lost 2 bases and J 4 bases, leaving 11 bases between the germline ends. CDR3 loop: CASSEAGGATEAFF. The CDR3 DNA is TGTGCCAGCAGTGAAGCGGGAGGAGCCACTGAAGCTTTCTTT.

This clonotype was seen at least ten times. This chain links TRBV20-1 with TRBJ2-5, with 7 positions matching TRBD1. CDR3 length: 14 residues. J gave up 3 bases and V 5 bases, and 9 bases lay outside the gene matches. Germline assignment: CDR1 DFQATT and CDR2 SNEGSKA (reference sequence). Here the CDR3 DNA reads TGCAGTGCTGGGAGACTTGACAGGGAAGAGACCCAGTACTTC. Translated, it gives CSAGRLDREETQYF.

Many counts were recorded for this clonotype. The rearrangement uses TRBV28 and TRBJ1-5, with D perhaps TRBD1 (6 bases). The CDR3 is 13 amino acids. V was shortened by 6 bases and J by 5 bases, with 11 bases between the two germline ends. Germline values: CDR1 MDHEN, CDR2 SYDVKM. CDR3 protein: CASRQGNHQPQHF. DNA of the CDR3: TGTGCCAGCAGACAGGGAAACCATCAGCCCCAGCATTTT.

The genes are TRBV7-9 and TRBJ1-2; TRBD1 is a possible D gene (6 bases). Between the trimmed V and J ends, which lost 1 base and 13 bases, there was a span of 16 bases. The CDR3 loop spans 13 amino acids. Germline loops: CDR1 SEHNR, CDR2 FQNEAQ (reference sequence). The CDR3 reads CASSLVRDKGRTF. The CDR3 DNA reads TGTGCCAGCAGCTTAGTACGGGACAAAGGTCGCACCTTC. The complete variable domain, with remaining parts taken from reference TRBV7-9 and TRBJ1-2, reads DTGVSQNPRHKITKRGQNVTFRCDPISEHNRLYWYRQTLGQGPEFLTYFQNEAQLEKSRLLSDRFSAERPKGSFSTLEIQRTEQGDSAMYLCASSLVRDKGRTFGSGTRLTVV.

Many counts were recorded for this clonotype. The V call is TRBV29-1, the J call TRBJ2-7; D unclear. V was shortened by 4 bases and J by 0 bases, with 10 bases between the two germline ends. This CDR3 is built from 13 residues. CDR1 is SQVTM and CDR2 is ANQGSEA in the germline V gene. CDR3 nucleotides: TGCAGCGTTGCTAAAAGGAGCTCCTACGAGCAGTACTTC. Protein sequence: CSVAKRSSYEQYF.

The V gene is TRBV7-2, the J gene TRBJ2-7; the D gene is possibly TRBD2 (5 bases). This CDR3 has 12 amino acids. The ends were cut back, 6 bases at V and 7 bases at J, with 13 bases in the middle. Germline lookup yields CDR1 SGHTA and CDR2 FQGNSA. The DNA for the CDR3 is TGTGCCAGCAGTTTCGGCGGGTGGGAGCAGTACTTC. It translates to CASSFGGWEQYF.

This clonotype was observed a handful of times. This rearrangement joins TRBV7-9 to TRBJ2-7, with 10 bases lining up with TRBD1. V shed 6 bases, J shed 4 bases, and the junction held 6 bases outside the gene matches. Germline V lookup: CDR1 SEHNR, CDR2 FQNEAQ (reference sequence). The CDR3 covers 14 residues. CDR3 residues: CASRFGTGVYEQYF. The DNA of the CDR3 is TGTGCCAGCAGATTTGGGACAGGGGTATACGAGCAGTACTTC.

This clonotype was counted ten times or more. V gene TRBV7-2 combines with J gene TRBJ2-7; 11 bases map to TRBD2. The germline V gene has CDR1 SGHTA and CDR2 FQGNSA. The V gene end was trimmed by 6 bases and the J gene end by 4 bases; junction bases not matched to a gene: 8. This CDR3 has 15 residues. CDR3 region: CASSSTSGSVYEQYF. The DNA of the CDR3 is TGTGCCAGCAGTTCTACTAGCGGGAGTGTTTACGAGCAGTACTTC.

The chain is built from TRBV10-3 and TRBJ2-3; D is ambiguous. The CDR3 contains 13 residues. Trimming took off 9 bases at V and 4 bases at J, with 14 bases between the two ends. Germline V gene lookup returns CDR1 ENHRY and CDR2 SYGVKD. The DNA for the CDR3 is TGTGCCATAGCAAATTTGTCCTCAGATACGCAGTATTTT. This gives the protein CAIANLSSDTQYF.

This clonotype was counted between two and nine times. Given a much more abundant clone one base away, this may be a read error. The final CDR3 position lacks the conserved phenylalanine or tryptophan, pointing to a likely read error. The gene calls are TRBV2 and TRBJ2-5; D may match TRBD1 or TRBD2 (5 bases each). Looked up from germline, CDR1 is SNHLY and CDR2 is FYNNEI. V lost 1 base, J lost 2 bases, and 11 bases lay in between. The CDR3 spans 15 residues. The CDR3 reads CASSEGGGVQETQYL. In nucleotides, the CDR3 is TGTGCCAGCAGTGAAGGTGGGGGTGTGCAAGAGACCCAGTACCTC.

The CDR3 DNA reads as TGTGCCAGCAGTTACTTAGGCGGGATCGCTGGAAACACCATATATTTT. Translating it yields CASSYLGGIAGNTIYF. This rearrangement joins TRBV6-5 to TRBJ1-3; no clear D. V lost 1 base to trimming and J lost 2 bases, with 12 bases between them. CDR3 length: 16 residues. CDR1 and CDR2 from the germline V gene are MNHEY and SVGAGI.

CDR3 region: CASSDHTVRNTIYF. Here the CDR3 DNA reads TGTGCCAGCAGTGACCACACAGTCCGGAACACCATATATTTT. The chain combines TRBV6-1 with TRBJ1-3; D gene ambiguous. The CDR3 has 14 amino acids. Germline values: CDR1 MNHNS, CDR2 SASEGT. V lost 3 bases and J lost 7, with 13 bases in between.

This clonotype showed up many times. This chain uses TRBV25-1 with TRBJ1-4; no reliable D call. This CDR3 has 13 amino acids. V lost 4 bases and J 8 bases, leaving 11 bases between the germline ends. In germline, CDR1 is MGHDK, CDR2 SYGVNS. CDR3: CASSVVGSEKLFF. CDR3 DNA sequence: TGTGCCAGCAGTGTGGTGGGGTCCGAAAAACTGTTTTTT.

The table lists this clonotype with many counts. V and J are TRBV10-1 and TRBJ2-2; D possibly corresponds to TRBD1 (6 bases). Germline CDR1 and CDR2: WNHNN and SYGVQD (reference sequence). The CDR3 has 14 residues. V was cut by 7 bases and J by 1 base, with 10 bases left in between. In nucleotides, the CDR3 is TGCGCCAGCACCTCGGACAGGAACACCGGGGAGCTGTTTTTT. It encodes CASTSDRNTGELFF.